Shown below are 25 T cell receptor beta chains from a single sample sequenced in a study of blood T cell repertoires in COVID-19. Generated by immunoSEQ multiplex PCR, the TCRdb table keeps only in-frame clones and is missing some. The table has about 120,000 clones, around 77% seen once. The sequenced sample was peripheral blood. These TCRs come from a human donor in a cohort sampled during active COVID-19.

The rearrangement joins TRBV6-1 to TRBJ2-7; D unresolved. Germline loops: CDR1 MNHNS, CDR2 SASEGT. This CDR3 region has 13 residues. Trimming removed 2 bases at V and 7 bases at J, with 12 bases between. The CDR3 coding sequence is TGTGCCAGCAGTGAAATAGACTTTGGGGAGCAGTACTTC. Translated: CASSEIDFGEQYF.

V usage is TRBV5-5 and J usage is TRBJ2-5, with a weak D call TRBD2 (5 bases). V dropped 3 bases and J dropped 5 bases, with 8 bases sitting between them. Germline assignment: CDR1 SGHKS and CDR2 YYEKEE (reference sequence). This CDR3 spans 12 amino acids. CDR3 nucleotides: TGTGCCAGCAGCTGGGGAGAGGAGACCCAGTACTTC. It encodes CASSWGEETQYF.

The V call is TRBV5-6, the J call TRBJ2-7; D might be TRBD1 (5 bases). CDR1 SGHDT and CDR2 YYEEEE come from the germline V gene. Between the trimmed V and J ends, which lost 4 bases and 7 bases, there was a span of 18 bases. This CDR3 is built from 14 residues. The CDR3 protein is CASSPPQGIGEQYF. The CDR3 region has the DNA TGTGCCAGCAGCCCTCCCCAGGGAATTGGGGAGCAGTACTTC.

This clone has only one observation. The rearrangement uses TRBV7-9 and TRBJ2-7; 9 bases align to TRBD1. The CDR3 is 14 residues long. CDR1 SEHNR and CDR2 FQNEAQ come from the germline V gene (reference sequence). The J segment lost 6 bases and the V segment lost 1 base, leaving 4 bases of the junction unmatched. CDR3: CASSLGDRDFEQYF. The CDR3 bases are TGTGCCAGCAGCTTAGGGGACAGGGACTTCGAGCAGTACTTC.

The genes are TRBV29-1 and TRBJ2-7, with D perhaps matching TRBD1 (6 bases). Per germline, CDR1 SQVTM and CDR2 ANQGSEA. Deletions cut 5 bases from V and 4 bases from J, with 15 bases between. This CDR3 contains 13 residues. The CDR3 DNA sequence: TGCAGCGTTCTAAACGCGGACAGTTACGAGCAGTACTTC. As protein: CSVLNADSYEQYF.

The chain employs TRBV3-1 (or the pseudogene TRBV3-2) and TRBJ1-1; TRBD1 might be the D (5 bases). The V gene lost 0 bases and the J gene lost 0 bases, with 8 bases spanning the gap. The germline V gene has CDR1 LGHDT and CDR2 YNNKEL (reference sequence). CDR3 length equals 15 residues. In nucleotides, the CDR3 is TGTGCCAGCAGCCAAGACAGGGTCCTGAACACTGAAGCTTTCTTT. Its protein is CASSQDRVLNTEAFF.

The CDR3 spells CASSVSGNTEAFF. The DNA for the CDR3 is TGTGCCAGCAGCGTTTCGGGAAACACTGAAGCTTTCTTT. The gene calls are TRBV9 and TRBJ1-1; D gene unclear. Germline V gene sequence: CDR1 SGDLS, CDR2 YYNGEE. CDR3 length: 13 amino acids. V was trimmed by 2 bases and J by 2 bases, leaving 7 bases between them.

V is TRBV5-1 and J is TRBJ1-1; D ambiguous. V shed 5 bases and J shed 2 bases, with 7 bases lying between them. The germline V gene encodes CDR1 SGHRS and CDR2 YFSETQ. CDR3 length: 12 amino acids. DNA of the CDR3: TGCGCCAGCAGATCGGGTAACACTGAAGCTTTCTTT. Residues: CASRSGNTEAFF.

The chain has TRBV7-8 and TRBJ1-1; D is uncertain. The CDR3 runs 14 residues. From germline, CDR1 is SGHVS and CDR2 FQNEAQ. Between the trimmed V and J ends, which lost 2 bases and 4 bases, there was a span of 11 bases. The CDR3 DNA is TGTGCCAGCAGCTTAAGGTCGGGAGGCACTGAAGCTTTCTTT. It codes for CASSLRSGGTEAFF.

The chain is built from TRBV19 and TRBJ2-7, with 9 bases lining up with TRBD1. This CDR3 region has 18 residues. After removal of 7 bases from V and 2 bases from J, the junction contained 18 bases not matched to a gene. Germline CDR1 is LNHDA and CDR2 is SQIVND (reference sequence). DNA for the CDR3: TGTGCCAGTACCCCCGACCTCCTAACCGGGACAGGGCCCTACGAGCAGTACTTC. This translates into CASTPDLLTGTGPYEQYF. The whole variable domain, remainder taken from reference TRBV19 and TRBJ2-7, is DGGITQSPKYLFRKEGQNVTLSCEQNLNHDAMYWYRQDPGQGLRLIYYSQIVNDFQKGDIAEGYSVSREKKESFPLTVTSAQKNPTAFYLCASTPDLLTGTGPYEQYFGPGTRLTVT.

The rearrangement links TRBV6-1 to TRBJ1-1, with TRBD1 identical over 8 bases. The V segment lost 2 bases and the J segment 5 bases; nucleotides outside the gene matches: 7. The CDR3 covers 15 residues. The germline V gene has CDR1 MNHNS and CDR2 SASEGT. CDR3 DNA sequence: TGTGCCAGCAGTGAATTGGGCAGGGGGCAGACTGAAGCTTTCTTT. As protein: CASSELGRGQTEAFF.

CDR3 in amino acids: CASSPTGGEQFF. CDR3 coding DNA: TGTGCCAGCAGCCCGACAGGGGGTGAGCAGTTCTTC. The genes are TRBV11-2 and TRBJ2-1; 9 nucleotides agree with TRBD1. Germline CDR1 and CDR2: SGHAT and FQNNGV. The CDR3 spans 12 residues. J gave up 9 bases and V 5 bases, and 2 bases lay outside the gene matches.

The count of this clone is one. The genes are TRBV27 and TRBJ2-7; 9 positions agree with TRBD1. Losses at the gene ends were 6 bases for V and 7 bases for J; bases not matched to a gene: 16. In germline, CDR1 is MNHEY, CDR2 SMNVEV (reference sequence). This CDR3 contains 16 residues. As DNA, the CDR3 is TGTGCCAGCAGGGAGAGGTGGGGACAGGGAAATGGAGAGCAGTACTTC. It translates to CASRERWGQGNGEQYF.

V usage is TRBV11-2 and J usage is TRBJ1-1, with D possibly TRBD1 on 6 matching bases. This CDR3 comprises 15 residues. Per the germline V gene, CDR1 is SGHAT and CDR2 is FQNNGV. V lost 2 bases to trimming and J lost 7 bases, with 17 bases between them. The chain's CDR3 is CASSLLGGGSGEAFF. The CDR3 DNA follows: TGTGCCAGCAGCTTACTGGGCGGGGGCAGCGGTGAAGCTTTCTTT.

The rearrangement uses TRBV2 and TRBJ1-4, with D tentatively TRBD1 (6 bases). This CDR3 comprises 13 residues. V gave up 11 bases and J gave up 8 bases, with 18 bases separating them. CDR1 SNHLY and CDR2 FYNNEI come from the germline V gene. CDR3 residues: CASGGGAGEKLFF. The CDR3 DNA reads TGTGCCTCCGGCGGGGGGGCTGGAGAAAAACTGTTTTTT.

The chain couples TRBV30 to TRBJ2-7; D not resolved. V gave up 2 bases and J gave up 2 bases, with 13 bases separating them. Per the germline V gene, CDR1 is GTSNPN and CDR2 is SVGIG (reference sequence). The CDR3 is 14 residues long. The CDR3 here is CAWSSGLRPYEQYF. DNA for the CDR3: TGTGCCTGGAGTTCAGGTTTGAGACCCTACGAGCAGTACTTC.

J is TRBJ1-6 and V is TRBV4-2; 8 bases align to TRBD1. This CDR3 spans 15 amino acids. Looked up from germline, CDR1 is LGHNA and CDR2 is YNFKEQ. The V gene end was trimmed by 3 bases and the J gene end by 7 bases; junction bases not matched to a gene: 5. The CDR3 loop reads CASSQDRATNSPLHF. CDR3 DNA: TGTGCCAGCAGCCAGGACAGGGCAACGAATTCACCCCTCCACTTT.

The chain links TRBV19 to TRBJ2-1; 7 nucleotides match TRBD2. The CDR3 is 15 residues long. Trimming at V came to 8 bases and at J to 0 bases, leaving 7 bases not matched to a gene. CDR1 is LNHDA and CDR2 is SQIVND in the germline V gene (reference sequence). The CDR3 protein is CASGLGGSSYNEQFF. CDR3 bases: TGTGCCAGTGGCCTCGGCGGGAGCTCCTACAATGAGCAGTTCTTC.

The chain links TRBV7-9 to TRBJ2-1; 7 nucleotides align to TRBD2. Germline-derived CDR1 and CDR2 are SEHNR and FQNEAQ (reference sequence). V lost 4 bases, J lost 8 bases, and 11 bases stayed unmatched. CDR3 length: 15 amino acids. The CDR3 coding sequence is TGTGCCAGCAGCTCTCGGACTAGTCTACGGGATGAGCAGTTCTTC. It translates to CASSSRTSLRDEQFF.

This chain uses TRBV19 with TRBJ1-6; D remains ambiguous. Germline V gene data show CDR1 as LNHDA and CDR2 as SQIVND (reference sequence). The V end was cut by 8 bases, the J end by 6 bases, with 11 bases between. The CDR3 runs 13 residues. The CDR3 reads CASQTRGNSPLHF. The CDR3 DNA is TGTGCCAGTCAGACCCGGGGTAATTCACCCCTCCACTTT. Full variable domain (remainder filled in from reference TRBV19 and TRBJ1-6): DGGITQSPKYLFRKEGQNVTLSCEQNLNHDAMYWYRQDPGQGLRLIYYSQIVNDFQKGDIAEGYSVSREKKESFPLTVTSAQKNPTAFYLCASQTRGNSPLHFGNGTRLTVT.

The chain is built from TRBV6-5 and TRBJ2-1; 10 bases are shared with TRBD2. This CDR3 spans 16 amino acids. Germline assignment: CDR1 MNHEY and CDR2 SVGAGI. With V trimmed by 2 bases and J by 4 bases, 5 bases remained unmatched. The CDR3 protein is CASSYGIAGGYNEQFF. The CDR3 bases are TGTGCCAGCAGTTACGGGATAGCGGGGGGTTACAATGAGCAGTTCTTC.

V is TRBV6-5 and J is TRBJ2-1; D is possibly TRBD2 (5 bases). The CDR3 is made up of 15 amino acids. The V gene lost 4 bases and the J gene lost 1 base, with 11 bases spanning the gap. Germline CDR1 and CDR2: MNHEY and SVGAGI. The chain's CDR3 is CASSSGLGSYNEQFF. CDR3 coding DNA: TGTGCCAGCAGTTCGGGGTTGGGATCCTACAATGAGCAGTTCTTC.

This clone has just one count. The chain is built from TRBV7-9 and TRBJ2-7; possibly TRBD2 for D (6 bases). Trimming stripped 5 bases from V and 0 bases from J, with 14 bases between. The CDR3 consists of 15 residues. Germline V gene data show CDR1 as SEHNR and CDR2 as FQNEAQ (reference sequence). The CDR3, as DNA: TGTGCCAGCAGCCTCGCTGCGGGACGCTCCTACGAGCAGTACTTC. It encodes CASSLAAGRSYEQYF.

The chain links TRBV10-3 to TRBJ1-2; 9 nucleotides agree with TRBD1. CDR1 is ENHRY and CDR2 is SYGVKD in the germline V gene. Trimming cost V 0 bases and J 5 bases; bases outside gene matches: 10. This CDR3 contains 17 residues. In DNA form, the CDR3 reads TGTGCCATCAGTGAGTCGAGGGGACAGGGTCTTCGGTATGGCTACACCTTC. This sequence encodes CAISESRGQGLRYGYTF.

In nucleotides, the CDR3 is TGTGCCACCAGTGATTTGGGGACTAGCGGGACGAGCACAGATACGCAGTATTTT. Its translation is CATSDLGTSGTSTDTQYF. J is TRBJ2-3 and V is TRBV24-1; the match to TRBD2 covers 13 bases. With V trimmed by 0 bases and J by 0 bases, 2 bases remained unmatched. CDR1 is KGHDR, CDR2 SFDVKD, per germline. This CDR3 spans 18 amino acids.